These T cell receptor beta chains were read from a single sample in a study of cytomegalovirus exposure and HLA in healthy donors. Sequencing was performed with immunoSEQ multiplex PCR; in TCRdb, only in-frame clones are kept and a portion is missing. Seen in this sample are 150,000 to 250,000 clones; the ten most common clones hold almost 0.75%. The sample consisted of PBMCs. The receptor set was obtained from a boy between 5 and 17 years old in good health and CMV-seronegative. Both conserved end residues are part of each CDR3. The D gene is left open where the match is weak.

V gene	D gene	J gene	CDR3 DNA	CDR3 protein
TRBV29-1	TRBD1	TRBJ1-1	TGCAGCGTTGGCGGACAGGGGGCGGCTGGAGCTTTCTTT	CSVGGQGAAGAFF
TRBV7-6	TRBD1	TRBJ2-1	TGTGCCAGCAGCCAGGACAGGGAGGTCAATGAGCAGTTCTTC	CASSQDREVNEQFF
TRBV7-2	NA	TRBJ1-1	TGTGCCAGCAGCTCTCCAGCTTTCTTT	CASSSPAFF
TRBV14	TRBD1	TRBJ1-1	TGTGCCAGCAGCCAAGATCGGAATAGAGGGACAGAGGTGGGATTT	CASSQDRNRGTEVGF
TRBV10-2	TRBD1	TRBJ2-5	TGCGCCAGCAGTTTTACAGGGGGAAATTTAGAGACCCAGTACTTC	CASSFTGGNLETQYF
TRBV7-2	TRBD2	TRBJ2-5	TGTGCCAGCAGCTTAGCGGGTCTAGCGGGGGCCGCAACCCAAGAGACCCAGTACTTC	CASSLAGLAGAATQETQYF
TRBV5-6	NA	TRBJ2-5	TGTGCCAGCAGCTTGGCTTGGGGGCGCGGGGAGACCCAGTACTTC	CASSLAWGRGETQYF
TRBV7-8	NA	TRBJ1-3	TGTGCCAGCAGTATCCCTGTGGGCGTCGGAAACACCATATATTTT	CASSIPVGVGNTIYF
TRBV30	TRBD2	TRBJ2-2	TGTGCCTGTACGGGACTAGGGATTGTGGGGACTAGCGGAGCGAATGCCGGGGAGCTGTTTTTT	CACTGLGIVGTSGANAGELFF
TRBV9	NA	TRBJ2-3	TGTGCCAGCAGCGTAGTCCCCTCACAGGGAAGGATGACAGATACGCAGTATTTT	CASSVVPSQGRMTDTQYF
TRBV19	NA	TRBJ2-3	TGTGCCAGTAGTTTTCCGGGAACCATTAGCACAGATACGCAGTATTTT	CASSFPGTISTDTQYF
TRBV5-8	TRBD1	TRBJ1-2	TGTGCCAGCAGCTTAACAGGGGGGAACTATGGCTACACCTTC	CASSLTGGNYGYTF
TRBV11-1	NA	TRBJ2-7	TGTGCCAGCAGCTCCCGACATGTCCCCTACGAGCAGTACTTC	CASSSRHVPYEQYF
TRBV14	NA	TRBJ2-6	TGTGCCAGCAGCCGCCCGACCCATGAGGGCCCCTCTGGGGCCAACGTCCTGACTTTC	CASSRPTHEGPSGANVLTF
TRBV19	TRBD1	TRBJ1-5	TGTGCCAGTAGTATAGATCCGCGGTTGGGGCAGGGGGCTCGGAATCAGCCCCAGCATTTT	CASSIDPRLGQGARNQPQHF
TRBV7-9	NA	TRBJ2-5	TGTGCCAGCAGCTTAGGAGGGACCCAGTACTTC	CASSLGGTQYF
TRBV2	NA	TRBJ2-7	TGTGCCAGCAGTGTTATCGGAGGGATCGAGCAGTACTTC	CASSVIGGIEQYF
TRBV5-5	NA	TRBJ2-4	TGTGCCAGCGGCTTCCTAGTAGCCAAAAACATTCAGTACTTC	CASGFLVAKNIQYF
TRBV29-1	NA	TRBJ2-7	TGCAGCGTTGAAGAGAGGGGGGGGTACGAGCGGTACTTC	CSVEERGGYERYF
TRBV19	NA	TRBJ1-2	TGTGCCGCGGGGGGTAGGGGGAGAGGACGAGACAGACGGGACTATGGCTACACCTTC	CAAGGRGRGRDRRDYGYTF
TRBV18	TRBD1	TRBJ1-1	TGTGCCAGCTCACGACAGGGCTCCAACACTGAAGCTTTCTTT	CASSRQGSNTEAFF
TRBV4-2	NA	TRBJ1-4	TGTGCCAGCAGCCAAGCCGGCGGGGTGGTAATTCCGGTTTTT	CASSQAGGVVIPVF
TRBV5-4	NA	TRBJ2-5	TGTGCCAGCAGCTCACAAGAGACCCAGTACTTC	CASSSQETQYF
TRBV29-1	NA	TRBJ1-5	TGCAGCGCCAGGGAGGGCAATCAGCCCCAGCATTTT	CSAREGNQPQHF
TRBV19	NA	TRBJ1-5	TGTGCCAGTAGTATAGTTGTGGGGAGAGGTCAGCCCCAGCATTTT	CASSIVVGRGQPQHF
TRBV29-1	NA	TRBJ1-1	TGCAGCGTGATCACAGGGAACACTGAAGCTTTCTTT	CSVITGNTEAFF
TRBV4-3	NA	TRBJ2-7	TGCGCCAGCAGCCAAGATTATGTAAATCGACAGGACCCCTACGAGCAGTACTTC	CASSQDYVNRQDPYEQYF
TRBV19	NA	TRBJ1-5	TGTGCCAGTAGTATAGGGCCCGTCGTAATCCGGGTCAGAGGGTACCAGCCCCAGCATTTT	CASSIGPVVIRVRGYQPQHF
TRBV6-6	NA	TRBJ1-5	TGTGCCAGCAGTTCAGGGAACAATCAGCCCCAGCATTTT	CASSSGNNQPQHF
TRBV11-2	TRBD1	TRBJ1-2	TGTGCCAGCAGCTTAGGAGGACAGGGTTTAACTAACTATGGCTACACCTTC	CASSLGGQGLTNYGYTF
TRBV5-5	NA	TRBJ1-1	TGTGCCAGCAACATTATACCCCAGGGCCCGAACACTGAAGCTTTCTTT	CASNIIPQGPNTEAFF
TRBV28	NA	TRBJ2-3	TGTGCCAGCAGTTTAGATCCGTTCGGGACAGATACGCAGTATTTT	CASSLDPFGTDTQYF
TRBV5-1	TRBD2	TRBJ2-5	TGCGCCAGCAGCCGCGCTATGGGACTAGCATCGGAGACCCAGTACTTC	CASSRAMGLASETQYF
TRBV2	NA	TRBJ1-6	TGTGCCAGCACCAGTCAGGCCTTTGATTCACCCCTCCACTTT	CASTSQAFDSPLHF
TRBV6-6	NA	TRBJ1-5	TGTGCCAGCAGTTACGGTCAGGGCGGTACCAATCAGCCCCAGCATTTT	CASSYGQGGTNQPQHF
TRBV5-5	TRBD1	TRBJ1-2	TGTGCCAGCAGATTTGGGACAGCAAAAGAAAACTATGGCTACACCTTC	CASRFGTAKENYGYTF
TRBV6-5	NA	TRBJ1-2	TGTGCCAGCAGAAGGTCAATGGGCGGGAGCTATGGCTACACCTTC	CASRRSMGGSYGYTF
TRBV2	TRBD2	TRBJ2-7	TGTGCCAGCAGGGGGGGGACGGCCGCCTACGAGCAGTACTTC	CASRGGTAAYEQYF
TRBV29-1	NA	TRBJ1-1	TGCAGCGTTGAGCCCCTCGTTGGCGGTATGGAAGCTTTCTTT	CSVEPLVGGMEAFF
TRBV19	TRBD2	TRBJ2-3	TGTGCCAGTAGTCCCAGCGGGGGGTACACAGATACGCAGTATTTT	CASSPSGGYTDTQYF
TRBV19	NA	TRBJ1-1	TGTGCCAGTAGTATGTTCCGGGGTAGCACTGAAGCTTTCTTT	CASSMFRGSTEAFF
TRBV4-1	NA	TRBJ1-1	TGCGCCAGCAGCCAAGGGCAGGCGACAGGTGAAGCTTTCTTT	CASSQGQATGEAFF